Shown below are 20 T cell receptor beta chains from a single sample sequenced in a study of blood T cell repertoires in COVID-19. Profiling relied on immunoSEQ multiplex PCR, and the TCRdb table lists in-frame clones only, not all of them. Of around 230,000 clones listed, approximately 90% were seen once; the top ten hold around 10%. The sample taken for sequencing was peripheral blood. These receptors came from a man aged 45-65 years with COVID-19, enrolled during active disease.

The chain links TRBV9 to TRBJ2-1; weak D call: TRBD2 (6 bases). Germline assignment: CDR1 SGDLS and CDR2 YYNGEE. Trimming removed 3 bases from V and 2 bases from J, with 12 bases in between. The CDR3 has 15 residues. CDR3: CASSEIAAPYNEQFF. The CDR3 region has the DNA TGTGCCAGCAGCGAAATAGCGGCCCCCTACAATGAGCAGTTCTTC. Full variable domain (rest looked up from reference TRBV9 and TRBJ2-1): DSGVTQTPKHLITATGQRVTLRCSPRSGDLSVYWYQQSLDQGLQFLIQYYNGEERAKGNILERFSAQQFPDLHSELNLSSLELGDSALYFCASSEIAAPYNEQFFGPGTRLTVL.

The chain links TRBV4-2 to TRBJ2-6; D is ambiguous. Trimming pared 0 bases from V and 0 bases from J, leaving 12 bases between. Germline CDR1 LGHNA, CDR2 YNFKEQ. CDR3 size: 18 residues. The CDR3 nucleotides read TGTGCCAGCAGCCAAGAATCGCAGGCATTCTCTGGGGCCAACGTCCTGACTTTC. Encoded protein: CASSQESQAFSGANVLTF.

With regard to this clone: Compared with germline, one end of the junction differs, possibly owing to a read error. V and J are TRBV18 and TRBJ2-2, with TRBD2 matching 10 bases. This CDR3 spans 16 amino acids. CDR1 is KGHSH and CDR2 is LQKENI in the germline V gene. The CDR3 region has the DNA TGTGCCAGCTCACCTCCGGGACTAGCGAAAACCGGGGAGCTGTTTTTT. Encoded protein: CASSPPGLAKTGELFF.

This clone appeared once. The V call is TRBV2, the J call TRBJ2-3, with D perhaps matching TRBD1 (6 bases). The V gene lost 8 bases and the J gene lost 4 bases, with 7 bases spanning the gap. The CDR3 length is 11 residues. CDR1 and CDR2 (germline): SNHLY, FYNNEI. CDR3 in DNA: TGTGCCAGCTGGGGGCCAGATACGCAGTATTTT. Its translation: CASWGPDTQYF.

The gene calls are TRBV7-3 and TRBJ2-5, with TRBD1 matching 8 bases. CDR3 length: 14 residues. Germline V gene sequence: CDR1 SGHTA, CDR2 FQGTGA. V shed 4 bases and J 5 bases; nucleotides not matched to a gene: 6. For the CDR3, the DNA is TGTGCCAGCAGCTCCGGGACAGGAGGGGAGACCCAGTACTTC. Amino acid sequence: CASSSGTGGETQYF.

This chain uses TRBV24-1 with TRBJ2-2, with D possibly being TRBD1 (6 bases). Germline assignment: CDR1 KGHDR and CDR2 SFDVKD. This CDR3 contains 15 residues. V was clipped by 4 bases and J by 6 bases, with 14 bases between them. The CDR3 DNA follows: TGTGCCACCAGTGAGCCCAAAGGGGGACCCGGGGAGCTGTTTTTT. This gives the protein CATSEPKGGPGELFF.

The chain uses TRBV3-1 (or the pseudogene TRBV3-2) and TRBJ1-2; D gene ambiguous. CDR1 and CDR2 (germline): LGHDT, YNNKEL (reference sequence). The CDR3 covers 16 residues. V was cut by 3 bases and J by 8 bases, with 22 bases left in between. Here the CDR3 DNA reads TGTGCCAGCAGCCACCCAACCTTAAAGACACGGGAAGGCTACACCTTC. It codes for CASSHPTLKTREGYTF.

In DNA, the CDR3 is TGCGCCAGCAGCCTCGGGACAGGGTCGTCCTACAATGAGCAGTTCTTC. It yields the protein CASSLGTGSSYNEQFF. V usage is TRBV4-3 and J usage is TRBJ2-1, with 9 bases lining up with TRBD1. CDR3 length equals 16 residues. The germline CDR1 and CDR2 sequences are LGHNA and YSLEER. J lost 1 base, V lost 4 bases, and 5 bases had no gene match.

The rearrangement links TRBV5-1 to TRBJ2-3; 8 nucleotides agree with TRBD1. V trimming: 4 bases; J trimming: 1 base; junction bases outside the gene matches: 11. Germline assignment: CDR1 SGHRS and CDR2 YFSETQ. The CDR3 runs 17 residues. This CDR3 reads CASSRTDRGSGTDTQYF. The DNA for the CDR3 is TGCGCCAGCAGCCGGACCGACAGGGGAAGCGGCACAGATACGCAGTATTTT.

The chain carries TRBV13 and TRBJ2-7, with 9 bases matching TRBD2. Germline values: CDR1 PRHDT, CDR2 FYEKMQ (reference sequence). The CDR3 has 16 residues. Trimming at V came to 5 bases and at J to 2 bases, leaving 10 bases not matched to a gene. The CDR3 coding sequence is TGTGCCAGCAGCCCCCAGTGGTCTAGCGGGGCCTACGAGCAGTACTTC. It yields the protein CASSPQWSSGAYEQYF.

CDR3 DNA: TGCAGCGCCCCCTCCGGGGACACCATATATTTT. This translates into CSAPSGDTIYF. The J gene is TRBJ1-3, the V gene TRBV29-1; D is ambiguous. The V gene lost 7 bases and the J gene lost 8 bases, with 12 bases spanning the gap. The length of the CDR3 is 11 residues. Germline CDR1 SQVTM, CDR2 ANQGSEA.

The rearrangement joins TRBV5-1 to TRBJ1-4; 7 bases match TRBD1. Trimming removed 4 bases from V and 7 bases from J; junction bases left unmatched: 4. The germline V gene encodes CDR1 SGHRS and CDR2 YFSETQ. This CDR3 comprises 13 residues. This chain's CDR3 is CASSTDRAEKLFF. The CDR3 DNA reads TGCGCCAGCAGCACCGACAGGGCTGAAAAACTGTTTTTT.

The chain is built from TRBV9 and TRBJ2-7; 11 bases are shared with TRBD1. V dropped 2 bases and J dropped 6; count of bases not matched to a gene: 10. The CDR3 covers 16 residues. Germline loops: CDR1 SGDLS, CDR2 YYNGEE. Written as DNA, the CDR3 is TGTGCCAGCAGCGTCAGCACACGGACAGGGGGCAGCGAGCAGTACTTC. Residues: CASSVSTRTGGSEQYF.

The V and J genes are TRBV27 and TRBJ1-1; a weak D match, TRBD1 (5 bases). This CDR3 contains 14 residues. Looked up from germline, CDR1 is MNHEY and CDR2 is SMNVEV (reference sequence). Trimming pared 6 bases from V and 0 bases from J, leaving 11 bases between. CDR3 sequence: CASSREGMNTEAFF. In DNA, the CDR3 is TGTGCCAGCAGCAGGGAGGGAATGAACACTGAAGCTTTCTTT.

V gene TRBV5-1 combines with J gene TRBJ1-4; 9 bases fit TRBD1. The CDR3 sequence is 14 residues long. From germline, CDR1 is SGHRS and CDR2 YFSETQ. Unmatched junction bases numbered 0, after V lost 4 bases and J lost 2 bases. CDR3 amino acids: CASSTGGTNEKLFF. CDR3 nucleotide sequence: TGCGCCAGCAGCACAGGGGGCACTAATGAAAAACTGTTTTTT.

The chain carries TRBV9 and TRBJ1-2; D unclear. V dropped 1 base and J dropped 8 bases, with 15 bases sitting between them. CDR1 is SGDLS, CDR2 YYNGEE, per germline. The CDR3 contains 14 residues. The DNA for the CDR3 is TGTGCCAGCAGCGTAAACGACGTCGCAGGAGGCTACACCTTC. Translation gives CASSVNDVAGGYTF.

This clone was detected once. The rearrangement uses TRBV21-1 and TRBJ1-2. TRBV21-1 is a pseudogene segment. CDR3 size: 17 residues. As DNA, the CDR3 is TGTGCCAGCAGCCCCTCGAAACCGCTAGTCGGGTTTCGTGGCTACACCTTC. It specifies CASSPSKPLVGFRGYTF.

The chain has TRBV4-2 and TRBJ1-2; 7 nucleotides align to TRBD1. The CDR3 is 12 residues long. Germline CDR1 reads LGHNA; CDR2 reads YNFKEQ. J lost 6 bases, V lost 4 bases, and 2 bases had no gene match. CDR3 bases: TGTGCCAGCAGCCCCGGGACAGATGGCTACACCTTC. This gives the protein CASSPGTDGYTF.

The DNA for the CDR3 is TGTGCCAGCAGCTTTCTCGGTCGGGGGGCCTCGTGCGGCTACACCTTC. It translates to CASSFLGRGASCGYTF. The chain is built from TRBV11-3 and TRBJ1-2; tentatively, D is TRBD1 (6 bases). This CDR3 spans 16 amino acids. Germline CDR1 reads SGHNT; CDR2 reads YENEEA. The V end was cut by 3 bases, the J end by 8 bases, with 22 bases between. Supplemented by reference TRBV11-3 and TRBJ1-2, the full variable domain reads EAGVVQSPRYKIIEKKQPVAFWCNPISGHNTLYWYLQNLGQGPELLIRYENEEAVDDSQLPKDRFSAERLKGVDSTLKIQPAELGDSAVYLCASSFLGRGASCGYTFGSGTRLTVV.

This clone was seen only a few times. The CDR3 here is CASSQELDTAYEQYF. Here the CDR3 DNA reads TGCGCCAGCAGCCAAGAACTCGACACGGCCTACGAGCAGTACTTC. This chain joins TRBV4-3 and TRBJ2-7; D gene ambiguous. V was trimmed by 0 bases and J by 2 bases, leaving 11 bases between them. The germline gives CDR1 LGHNA, CDR2 YSLEER. The CDR3 is 15 amino acids.